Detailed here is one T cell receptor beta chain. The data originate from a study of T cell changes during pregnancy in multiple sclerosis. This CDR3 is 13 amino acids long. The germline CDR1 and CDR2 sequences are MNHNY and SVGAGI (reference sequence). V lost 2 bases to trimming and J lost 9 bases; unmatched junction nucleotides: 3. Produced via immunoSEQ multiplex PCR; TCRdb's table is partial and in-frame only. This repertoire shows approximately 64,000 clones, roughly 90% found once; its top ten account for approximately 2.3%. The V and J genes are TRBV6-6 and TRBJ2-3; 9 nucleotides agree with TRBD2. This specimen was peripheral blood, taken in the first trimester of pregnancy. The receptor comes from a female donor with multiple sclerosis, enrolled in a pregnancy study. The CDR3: CASSYGGRGTQYF. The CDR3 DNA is TGTGCCAGCAGTTACGGCGGGAGGGGGACGCAGTATTTT.